This T cell receptor (beta chain) was profiled in a study of CD8 T cells in Susac syndrome. In germline, CDR1 is SGHTA, CDR2 FQGTGA. This CDR3 contains 15 residues. The J segment lost 9 bases and the V segment lost 5 bases, leaving 9 bases of the junction unmatched. TCR beta sequencing covered blood CD8+ and CD4+ T cells. With respect to this clonotype: Its antigen is currently unknown.

Reverse transcription of about 0.5 to 1 ug RNA used random hexamers. Amplification of TCR beta CDR3 was carried out by immunoSEQ multiplex PCR, which covered 54 Vbeta and 13 Jbeta segments. TCRdb called the immunoSEQ multiplex PCR reads again in MiXCR, with one record for every CDR3 protein. The profile shows about 120,000 distinct CDR3 sequences, around 94% of them singletons. Points from the study as a whole: TCR sequencing and HLA analysis covered a relatively small number of individuals.

The chain links TRBV7-3 to TRBJ2-1, with 11 bases identical to TRBD1. What was sequenced was CD4+ T cells from PBMCs. The receptor was derived from a human donor in good health. CDR3: CASSPNGQGAVEQFF. The CDR3 DNA reads as TGTGCCAGCAGCCCCAACGGACAGGGGGCTGTTGAGCAGTTCTTC.